Presented here are 19 T cell receptor beta chains from one specimen sequenced in a study of shared clonotypes between healthy human individuals. Naive-designated CD8 cells lacked CD45RO, were positively enriched for CCR7, and omitted terminally differentiated effector memory CD45RA+ cells. Produced via immunoSEQ multiplex PCR; TCRdb's table is partial and in-frame only. The sample includes about 550,000 clones, just under 97% seen only once; the top ten take over 0.09%. The sequencing input was naive CD8+ T cells sorted from blood. The origin of the receptors is a woman under 40 in good health.

The chain uses TRBV6-4 and TRBJ1-5; 7 nucleotides match TRBD1. The V segment lost 3 bases and the J segment 7 bases; nucleotides outside the gene matches: 6. The V gene's germline CDR1 is MRHNA and CDR2 SNTAGT. CDR3 length: 14 amino acids. The CDR3 DNA sequence: TGTGCCAGCAGTGAAGGAGGGGGCGGGCAGCCCCAGCATTTT. It codes for CASSEGGGGQPQHF.

The chain carries TRBV16 and TRBJ2-5; unclear D gene. V was pared by 5 bases and J by 3 bases, with 10 bases between. The CDR3 covers 13 residues. Looked up from germline, CDR1 is KGHSY and CDR2 is FQNENV. The CDR3 here is CASSTGREETQYF. DNA of the CDR3: TGTGCCAGCAGCACGGGCCGGGAAGAGACCCAGTACTTC. The full variable domain, completed using reference TRBV16 and TRBJ2-5, is GEEVAQTPKHLVRGEGQKAKLYCAPIKGHSYVFWYQQVLKNEFKFLISFQNENVFDETGMPKERFSAKCLPNSPCSLEIQATKLEDSAVYFCASSTGREETQYFGPGTRLLVL.

The chain combines TRBV4-1 with TRBJ2-1; D is uncertain. The V end was cut by 4 bases, the J end by 8 bases, with 15 bases between. This CDR3 has 14 amino acids. The germline gives CDR1 MGHRA, CDR2 YSYEKL. The CDR3 DNA reads as TGCGCCAGCAGCCCCGGATATGGTCACGATGAGCAGTTCTTC. This sequence encodes CASSPGYGHDEQFF.

The chain links TRBV10-2 to TRBJ1-1; D call uncertain. This CDR3 has 13 residues. CDR1 is WSHSY and CDR2 is SAAADI in the germline V gene. V lost 7 bases and J 1 base, leaving 10 bases between the germline ends. The CDR3 sequence: CASIPPGNTEAFF. The CDR3 DNA reads as TGCGCCAGCATCCCCCCAGGGAACACTGAAGCTTTCTTT.

This chain uses TRBV27 with TRBJ2-1; 11 nucleotides align to TRBD2. Losses at the gene ends were 8 bases for V and 2 bases for J; bases not matched to a gene: 8. This CDR3 comprises 16 residues. CDR1 is MNHEY, CDR2 SMNVEV, per germline (reference sequence). CDR3 sequence reads: CASLDGTSGTYNEQFF. The CDR3 DNA reads as TGTGCCAGCTTAGATGGGACTAGCGGAACCTACAATGAGCAGTTCTTC.

CDR3 sequence (DNA): TGTGCCAGCAGCAGTTTGGGGAGTAATGAAAAACTGTTTTTT. Its protein product is CASSSLGSNEKLFF. The chain combines TRBV7-9 with TRBJ1-4; no reliable D call. Germline CDR1 is SEHNR and CDR2 is FQNEAQ (reference sequence). V was pared by 5 bases and J by 4 bases, with 11 bases between. The length of the CDR3 is 14 residues.

This sequence joins TRBV4-1 and TRBJ2-1; 8 bases are a match to TRBD1. V shed 4 bases and J 0 bases; nucleotides not matched to a gene: 8. The V gene's germline CDR1 is MGHRA and CDR2 YSYEKL. This CDR3 has 17 amino acids. The DNA for the CDR3 is TGCGCCAGCAGCCGGCGAATGGGACAGGACTCCTACAATGAGCAGTTCTTC. Translating gives CASSRRMGQDSYNEQFF.

The chain is built from TRBV19 and TRBJ2-1, with D unclear. Germline V gene sequence: CDR1 LNHDA, CDR2 SQIVND (reference sequence). The CDR3 has 13 residues. The V end lost 3 bases, the J end lost 7 bases, and 10 bases lay between the germline ends. The CDR3 region is CASSINWWNEQFF. The CDR3 DNA reads as TGTGCCAGTAGTATTAATTGGTGGAATGAGCAGTTCTTC.

The rearrangement uses TRBV11-1 and TRBJ2-7; D may be TRBD1 or TRBD2 (5 bases each). Trimming took 5 bases from V and 3 from J, leaving 14 bases between them. CDR1 is SGHAT, CDR2 FQDESV, per germline (reference sequence). The CDR3 sequence is 14 residues long. The CDR3, as DNA: TGTGCCAGCAGCCCCCGCTTGGGGGTCTACGAGCAGTACTTC. It translates to CASSPRLGVYEQYF. The entire variable domain, with the rest obtained from reference TRBV11-1 and TRBJ2-7, is as follows: EAEVAQSPRYKITEKSQAVAFWCDPISGHATLYWYRQILGQGPELLVQFQDESVVDDSQLPKDRFSAERLKGVDSTLKIQPAELGDSAMYLCASSPRLGVYEQYFGPGTRLTVT.

The chain carries TRBV9 and TRBJ1-2; 7 positions agree with TRBD1. The CDR3 consists of 16 residues. After removal of 1 base from V and 2 bases from J, the junction contained 8 bases not matched to a gene. Germline-derived CDR1 and CDR2 are SGDLS and YYNGEE. This CDR3 reads CASSVSRDSPNYGYTF. The CDR3 DNA sequence: TGTGCCAGCAGCGTATCAAGGGACAGCCCCAACTATGGCTACACCTTC.

The V call is TRBV30, the J call TRBJ2-7, with D maybe TRBD2 (6 bases). Germline loops: CDR1 GTSNPN, CDR2 SVGIG (reference sequence). This CDR3 is 14 amino acids long. Trimming removed 2 bases from V and 3 bases from J, with 14 bases in between. Here the CDR3 DNA reads TGTGCCTGGAGTAATATCGGGAGTTACTACGAGCAGTACTTC. Its translation is CAWSNIGSYYEQYF.

The rearrangement links TRBV19 to TRBJ2-1; 10 bases map to TRBD2. The V gene end was trimmed by 5 bases and the J gene end by 0 bases; junction bases not matched to a gene: 19. The CDR3 is 21 residues long. The germline CDR1 and CDR2 sequences are LNHDA and SQIVND (reference sequence). The CDR3 coding sequence is TGTGCCAGTAGTCCAGGACAGGGTCTAGCTAGCGGGGGAAGCTCCTACAATGAGCAGTTCTTC. Protein: CASSPGQGLASGGSSYNEQFF. The full variable domain, in which reference TRBV19 and TRBJ2-1 provide the parts outside the CDR3, is DGGITQSPKYLFRKEGQNVTLSCEQNLNHDAMYWYRQDPGQGLRLIYYSQIVNDFQKGDIAEGYSVSREKKESFPLTVTSAQKNPTAFYLCASSPGQGLASGGSSYNEQFFGPGTRLTVL.

The chain carries TRBV5-1 and TRBJ2-5; TRBD2 aligns across 11 bases. The better agreement between TRBJ2-7 and the DNA end casts doubt on the J call. Germline CDR1 and CDR2: SGHRS and YFSETQ. This CDR3 region has 14 residues. In DNA, the CDR3 is TGCGCCAGCAGCTCGGGACTAGCGGATTACGAGCAGTACTTC. Translation gives CASSSGLADYEQYF.

This clone was detected once. J is TRBJ1-5 and V is TRBV30, with unresolved D. The germline CDR1 and CDR2 sequences are GTSNPN and SVGIG (reference sequence). The CDR3 has 15 residues. V lost 0 bases to trimming and J lost 1 base, with 10 bases between them. CDR3 in amino acids: CAWSVGSTSNQPQHF. The CDR3 region has the DNA TGTGCCTGGAGTGTAGGGTCGACGAGCAATCAGCCCCAGCATTTT. The whole variable domain, remainder taken from reference TRBV30 and TRBJ1-5, is SQTIHQWPATLVQPVGSPLSLECTVEGTSNPNLYWYRQAAGRGLQLLFYSVGIGQISSEVPQNLSASRPQDRQFILSSKKLLLSDSGFYLCAWSVGSTSNQPQHFGDGTRLSIL.

The chain combines TRBV13 with TRBJ2-3, with D possibly called TRBD1 or TRBD2 (5 bases each). V lost 3 bases to trimming and J lost 0 bases, with 7 bases between them. CDR3 length equals 14 residues. In germline, CDR1 is PRHDT, CDR2 FYEKMQ (reference sequence). The CDR3 region has the DNA TGTGCCAGCAGCTTGGGGGTTAGCACAGATACGCAGTATTTT. Translated, it gives CASSLGVSTDTQYF.

The chain employs TRBV15 and TRBJ2-2; 8 positions agree with TRBD2. The V gene end was trimmed by 2 bases and the J gene end by 4 bases; junction bases not matched to a gene: 6. The length of the CDR3 is 16 residues. Germline assignment: CDR1 LNHNV and CDR2 YYDKDF (reference sequence). CDR3 DNA: TGTGCCACCAGCAGACCCGGGACTAGTGGCACCGGGGAGCTGTTTTTT. It specifies CATSRPGTSGTGELFF.

This clone occurred once. This chain links TRBV5-4 with TRBJ2-1; the match to TRBD2 covers 9 bases. The CDR3 runs 20 residues. The V gene end was trimmed by 2 bases and the J gene end by 4 bases; junction bases not matched to a gene: 19. CDR1 is SGHNT, CDR2 YYREEE, per germline (reference sequence). CDR3 amino acids: CASSFGWRVAGAPGYNEQFF. The CDR3 DNA reads TGTGCCAGCAGCTTTGGCTGGCGTGTAGCGGGAGCTCCGGGTTACAATGAGCAGTTCTTC. Looking up the rest from reference TRBV5-4 and TRBJ2-1 gives the full variable domain: ETGVTQSPTHLIKTRGQQVTLRCSSQSGHNTVSWYQQALGQGPQFIFQYYREEENGRGNFPPRFSGLQFPNYSSELNVNALELDDSALYLCASSFGWRVAGAPGYNEQFFGPGTRLTVL.

J is TRBJ2-1 and V is TRBV27, with a tentative D call TRBD1 (5 bases). The CDR3 loop spans 14 amino acids. The germline V gene encodes CDR1 MNHEY and CDR2 SMNVEV (reference sequence). V lost 1 base to trimming and J lost 7 bases, with 11 bases between them. The CDR3 sequence: CASSLYQGRNEQFF. As DNA, the CDR3 is TGTGCCAGCAGTTTATATCAGGGTAGGAATGAGCAGTTCTTC.

This sequence joins TRBV6-5 and TRBJ2-3; 11 bases match TRBD2. Trimming removed 0 bases from V and 4 bases from J; junction bases left unmatched: 0. The V gene's germline CDR1 is MNHEY and CDR2 SVGAGI. The CDR3 is made up of 15 amino acids. CDR3 bases: TGTGCCAGCAGTTACTCACTAGCGGGAGCAGATACGCAGTATTTT. Its protein product is CASSYSLAGADTQYF.